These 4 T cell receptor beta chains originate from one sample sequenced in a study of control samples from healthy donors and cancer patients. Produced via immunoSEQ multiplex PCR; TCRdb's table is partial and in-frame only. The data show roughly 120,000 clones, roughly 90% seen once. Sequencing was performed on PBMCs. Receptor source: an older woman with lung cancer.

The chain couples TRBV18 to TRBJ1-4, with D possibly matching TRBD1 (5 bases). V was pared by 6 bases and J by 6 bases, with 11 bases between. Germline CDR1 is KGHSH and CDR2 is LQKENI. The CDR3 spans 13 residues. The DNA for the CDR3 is TGTGCCAGCTCCCTCGGGACTTATGAAAAACTGTTTTTT. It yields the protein CASSLGTYEKLFF.

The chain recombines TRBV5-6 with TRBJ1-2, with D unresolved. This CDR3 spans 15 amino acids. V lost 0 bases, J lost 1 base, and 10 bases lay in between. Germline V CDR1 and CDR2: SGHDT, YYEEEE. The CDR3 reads CASSLEVGDNYGYTF. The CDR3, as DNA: TGTGCCAGCAGCTTGGAGGTTGGGGATAACTATGGCTACACCTTC.

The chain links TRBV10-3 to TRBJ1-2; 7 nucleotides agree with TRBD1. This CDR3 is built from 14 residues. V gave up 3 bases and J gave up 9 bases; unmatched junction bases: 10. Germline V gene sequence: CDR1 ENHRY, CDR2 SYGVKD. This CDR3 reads CAISDTSSTGSYTF. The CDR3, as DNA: TGTGCCATCAGTGACACCTCTTCGACAGGGAGCTACACCTTC.

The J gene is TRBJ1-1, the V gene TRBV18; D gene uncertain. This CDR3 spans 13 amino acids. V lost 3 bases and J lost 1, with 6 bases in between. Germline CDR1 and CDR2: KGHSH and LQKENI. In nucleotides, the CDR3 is TGTGCCAGCTCACCGACAAAGAACACTGAAGCTTTCTTT. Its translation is CASSPTKNTEAFF.